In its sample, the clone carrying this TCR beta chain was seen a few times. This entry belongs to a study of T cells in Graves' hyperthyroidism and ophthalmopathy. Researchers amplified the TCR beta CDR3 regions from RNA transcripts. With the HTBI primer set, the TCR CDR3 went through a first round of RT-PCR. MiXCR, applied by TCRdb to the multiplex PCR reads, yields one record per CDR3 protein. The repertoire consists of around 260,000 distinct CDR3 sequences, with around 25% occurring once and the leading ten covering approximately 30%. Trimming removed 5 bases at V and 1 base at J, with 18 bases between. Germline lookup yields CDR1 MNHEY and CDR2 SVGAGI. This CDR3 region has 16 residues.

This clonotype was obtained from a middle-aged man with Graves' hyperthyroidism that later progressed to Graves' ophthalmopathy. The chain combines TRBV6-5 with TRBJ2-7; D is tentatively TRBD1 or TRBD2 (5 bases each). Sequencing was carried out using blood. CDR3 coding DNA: TGTGCCAGCAGTAACCCCGCCCGGGACGGATCCTACGAGCAGTACTTC. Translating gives CASSNPARDGSYEQYF.